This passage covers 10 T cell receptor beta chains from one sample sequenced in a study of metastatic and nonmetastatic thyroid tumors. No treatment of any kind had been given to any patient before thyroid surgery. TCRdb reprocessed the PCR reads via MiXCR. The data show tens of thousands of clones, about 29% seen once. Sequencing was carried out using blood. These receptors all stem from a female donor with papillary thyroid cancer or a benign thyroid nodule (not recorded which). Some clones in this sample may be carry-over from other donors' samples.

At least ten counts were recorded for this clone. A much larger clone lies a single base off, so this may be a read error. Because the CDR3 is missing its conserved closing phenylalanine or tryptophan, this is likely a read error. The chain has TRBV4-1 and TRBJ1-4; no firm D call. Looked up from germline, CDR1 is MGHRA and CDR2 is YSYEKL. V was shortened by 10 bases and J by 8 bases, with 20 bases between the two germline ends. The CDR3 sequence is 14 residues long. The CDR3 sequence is CATRPNALKEKLFS. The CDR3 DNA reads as TGCGCCACCCGACCGAACGCTCTCAAGGAAAAACTGTTTTCT.

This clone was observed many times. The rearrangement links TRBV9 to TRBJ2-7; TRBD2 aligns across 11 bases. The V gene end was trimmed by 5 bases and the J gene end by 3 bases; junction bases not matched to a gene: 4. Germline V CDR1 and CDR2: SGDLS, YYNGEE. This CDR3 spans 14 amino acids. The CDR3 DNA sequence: TGTGCCAGCAGTCCCACTAGCGGGGGCTACGAGCAGTACTTC. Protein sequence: CASSPTSGGYEQYF. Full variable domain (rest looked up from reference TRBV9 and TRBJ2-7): DSGVTQTPKHLITATGQRVTLRCSPRSGDLSVYWYQQSLDQGLQFLIQYYNGEERAKGNILERFSAQQFPDLHSELNLSSLELGDSALYFCASSPTSGGYEQYFGPGTRLTVT.

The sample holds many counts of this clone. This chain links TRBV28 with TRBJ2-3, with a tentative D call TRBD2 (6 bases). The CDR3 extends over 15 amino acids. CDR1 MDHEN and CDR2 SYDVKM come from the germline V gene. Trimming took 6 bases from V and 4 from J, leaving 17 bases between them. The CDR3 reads CASRDERGMADTQYF. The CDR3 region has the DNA TGTGCCAGCAGGGACGAACGGGGGATGGCAGATACGCAGTATTTT.

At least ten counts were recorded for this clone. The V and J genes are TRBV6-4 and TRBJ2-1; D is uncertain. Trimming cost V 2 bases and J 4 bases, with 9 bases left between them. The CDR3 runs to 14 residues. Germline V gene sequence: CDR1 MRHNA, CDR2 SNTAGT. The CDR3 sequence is CASSDGSDYNEQFF. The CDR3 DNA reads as TGTGCCAGCAGTGACGGCTCTGATTACAATGAGCAGTTCTTC.

DNA for the CDR3: TGCAGTGCTAGAGATGGAGGGCAAGGAGTCTACGAGCAGTACTTC. It yields the protein CSARDGGQGVYEQYF. J is TRBJ2-7 and V is TRBV20-1, with D possibly TRBD2 on 6 matching bases. From germline, CDR1 is DFQATT and CDR2 SNEGSKA (reference sequence). Deletions cut 0 bases from V and 3 bases from J, with 15 bases between. CDR3 length equals 15 residues.

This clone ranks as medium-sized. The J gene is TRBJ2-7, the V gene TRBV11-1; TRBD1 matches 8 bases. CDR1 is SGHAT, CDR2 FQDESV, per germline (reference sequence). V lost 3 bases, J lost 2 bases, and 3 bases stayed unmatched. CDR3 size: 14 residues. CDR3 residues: CASSFGTGPYEQYF. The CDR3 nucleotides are TGTGCCAGCAGCTTCGGGACAGGCCCCTACGAGCAGTACTTC.

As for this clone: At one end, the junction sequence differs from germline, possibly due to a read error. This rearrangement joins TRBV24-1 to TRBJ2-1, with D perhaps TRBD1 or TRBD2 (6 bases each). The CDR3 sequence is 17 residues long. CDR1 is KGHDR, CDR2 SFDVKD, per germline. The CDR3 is CATGEGGPRDQYNEKFF. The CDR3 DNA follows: TGTGCCACCGGCGAGGGGGGTCCCAGGGACCAGTACAATGAGAAGTTCTTC.

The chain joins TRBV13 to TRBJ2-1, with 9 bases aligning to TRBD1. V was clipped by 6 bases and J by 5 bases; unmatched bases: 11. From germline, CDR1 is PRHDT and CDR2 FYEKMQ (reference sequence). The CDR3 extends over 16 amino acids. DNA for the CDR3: TGTGCCAGCAGGCGAACCGGGACAGGGTACCACAATGAGCAGTTCTTC. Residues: CASRRTGTGYHNEQFF. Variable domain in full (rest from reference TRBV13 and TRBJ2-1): AAGVIQSPRHLIKEKRETATLKCYPIPRHDTVYWYQQGPGQDPQFLISFYEKMQSDKGSIPDRFSAQQFSDYHSELNMSSLELGDSALYFCASRRTGTGYHNEQFFGPGTRLTVL.

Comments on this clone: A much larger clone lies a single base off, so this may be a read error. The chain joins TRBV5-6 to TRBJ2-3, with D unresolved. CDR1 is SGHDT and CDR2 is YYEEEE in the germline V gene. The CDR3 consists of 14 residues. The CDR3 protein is CSSSPRHLTDTQYF. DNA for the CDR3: TGTTCCAGCAGCCCTAGGCACCTCACAGATACGCAGTATTTT.

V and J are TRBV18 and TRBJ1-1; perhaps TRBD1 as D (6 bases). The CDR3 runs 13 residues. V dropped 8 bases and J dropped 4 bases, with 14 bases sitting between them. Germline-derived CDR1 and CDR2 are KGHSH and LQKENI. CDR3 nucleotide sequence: TGTGCCAGCGCAGATTCACAGGGCACTGAAGCTTTCTTT. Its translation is CASADSQGTEAFF.